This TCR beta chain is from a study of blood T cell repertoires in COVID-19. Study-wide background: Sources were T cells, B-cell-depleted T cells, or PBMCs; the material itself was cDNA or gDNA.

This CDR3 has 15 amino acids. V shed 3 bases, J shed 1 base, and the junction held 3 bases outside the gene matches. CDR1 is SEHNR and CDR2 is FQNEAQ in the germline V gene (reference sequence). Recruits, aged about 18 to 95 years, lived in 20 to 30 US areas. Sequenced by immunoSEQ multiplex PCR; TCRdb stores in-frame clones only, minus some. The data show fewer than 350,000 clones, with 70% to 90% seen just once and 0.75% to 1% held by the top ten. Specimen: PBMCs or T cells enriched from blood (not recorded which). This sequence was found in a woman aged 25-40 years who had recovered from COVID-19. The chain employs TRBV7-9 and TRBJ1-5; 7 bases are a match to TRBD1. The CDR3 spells CASSLGTVSNQPQHF. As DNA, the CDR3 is TGTGCCAGCAGCTTGGGGACAGTGAGCAATCAGCCCCAGCATTTT.